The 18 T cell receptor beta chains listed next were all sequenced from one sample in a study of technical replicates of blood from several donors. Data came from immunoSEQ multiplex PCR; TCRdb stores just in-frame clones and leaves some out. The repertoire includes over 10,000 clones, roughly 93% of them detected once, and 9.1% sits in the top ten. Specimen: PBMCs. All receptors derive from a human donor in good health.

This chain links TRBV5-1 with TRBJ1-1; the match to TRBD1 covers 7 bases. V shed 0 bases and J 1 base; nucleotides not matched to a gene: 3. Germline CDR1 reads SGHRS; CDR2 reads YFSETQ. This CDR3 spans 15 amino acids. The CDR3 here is CASSLVGTENTEAFF. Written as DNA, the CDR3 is TGCGCCAGCAGCTTGGTCGGGACAGAGAACACTGAAGCTTTCTTT.

The CDR3 sequence is CALEGADTQYF. The CDR3 nucleotides are TGTGCCCTCGAGGGTGCAGATACGCAGTATTTT. The rearrangement uses TRBV2 and TRBJ2-3, with D possibly matching TRBD2 (5 bases). Germline values: CDR1 SNHLY, CDR2 FYNNEI. V shed 11 bases and J shed 4 bases, with 10 bases lying between them. CDR3 length: 11 amino acids.

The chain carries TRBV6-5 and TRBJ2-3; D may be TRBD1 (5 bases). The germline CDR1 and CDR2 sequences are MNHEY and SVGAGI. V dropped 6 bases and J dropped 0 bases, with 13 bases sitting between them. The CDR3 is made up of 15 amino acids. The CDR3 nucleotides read TGTGCCAGCAGCACCCAGGGCCAGAGCACAGATACGCAGTATTTT. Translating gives CASSTQGQSTDTQYF.

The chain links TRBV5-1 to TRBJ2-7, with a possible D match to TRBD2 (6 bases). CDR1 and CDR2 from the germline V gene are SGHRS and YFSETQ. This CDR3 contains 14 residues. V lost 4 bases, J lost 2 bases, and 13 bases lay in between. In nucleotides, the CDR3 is TGCGCCAGCAGCACCGGGGGAAACCCCTACGAGCAGTACTTC. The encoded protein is CASSTGGNPYEQYF.

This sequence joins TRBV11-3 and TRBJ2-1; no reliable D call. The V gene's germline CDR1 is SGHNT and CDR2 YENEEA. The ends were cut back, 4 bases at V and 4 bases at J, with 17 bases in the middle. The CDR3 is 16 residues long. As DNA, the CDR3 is TGTGCCAGCAGCTCCCCTGTTGGTCAGGCTTACAATGAGCAGTTCTTC. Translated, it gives CASSSPVGQAYNEQFF.

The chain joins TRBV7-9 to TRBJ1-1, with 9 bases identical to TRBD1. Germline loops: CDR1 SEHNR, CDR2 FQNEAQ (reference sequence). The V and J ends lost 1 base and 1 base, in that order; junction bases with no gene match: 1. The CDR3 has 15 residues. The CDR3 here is CASSLGGQGNTEAFF. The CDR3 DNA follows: TGTGCCAGCAGCTTAGGGGGACAGGGGAACACTGAAGCTTTCTTT.

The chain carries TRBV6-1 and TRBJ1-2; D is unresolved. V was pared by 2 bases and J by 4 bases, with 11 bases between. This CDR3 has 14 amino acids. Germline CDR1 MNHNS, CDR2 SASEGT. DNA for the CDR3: TGTGCCAGCAGTGAATATGAGGGAAGCTATGGCTACACCTTC. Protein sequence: CASSEYEGSYGYTF.

The CDR3 coding sequence is TGTGCCAGCACCGGCCCGGGACTAGCGGCGAGCTCGAATGAGCAGTTCTTC. It yields the protein CASTGPGLAASSNEQFF. This rearrangement joins TRBV2 to TRBJ2-1, with 11 nucleotides matching TRBD2. The CDR3 has 17 residues. The germline CDR1 and CDR2 sequences are SNHLY and FYNNEI. The ends lost 7 bases at V and 7 bases at J; junction bases unmatched: 15.

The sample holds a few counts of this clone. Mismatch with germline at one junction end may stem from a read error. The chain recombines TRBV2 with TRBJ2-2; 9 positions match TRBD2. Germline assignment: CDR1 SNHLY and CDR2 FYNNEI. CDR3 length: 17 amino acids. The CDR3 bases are TGTGCCAGCAGTGAGACTAGCGGATGGATGAACCCCGGGGAGCTGTTTTTT. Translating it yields CASSETSGWMNPGELFF.

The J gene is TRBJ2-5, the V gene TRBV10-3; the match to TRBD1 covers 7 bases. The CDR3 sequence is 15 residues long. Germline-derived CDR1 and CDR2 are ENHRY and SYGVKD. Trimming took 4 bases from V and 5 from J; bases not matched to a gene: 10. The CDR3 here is CAISVAQGELETQYF. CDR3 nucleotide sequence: TGTGCCATCAGTGTGGCGCAGGGGGAACTTGAGACCCAGTACTTC.

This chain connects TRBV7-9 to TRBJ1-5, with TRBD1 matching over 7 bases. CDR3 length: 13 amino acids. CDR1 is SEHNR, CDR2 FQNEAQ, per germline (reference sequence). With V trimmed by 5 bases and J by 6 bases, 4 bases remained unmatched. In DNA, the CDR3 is TGTGCCAGCAGCCCAGGGGGACTTCAGCCCCAGCATTTT. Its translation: CASSPGGLQPQHF.

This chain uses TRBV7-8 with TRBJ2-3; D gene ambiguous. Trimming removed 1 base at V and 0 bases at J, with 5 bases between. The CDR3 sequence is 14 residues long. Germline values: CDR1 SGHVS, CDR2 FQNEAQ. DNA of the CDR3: TGTGCCAGCAGCTTAGTGAGGAGCACAGATACGCAGTATTTT. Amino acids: CASSLVRSTDTQYF.

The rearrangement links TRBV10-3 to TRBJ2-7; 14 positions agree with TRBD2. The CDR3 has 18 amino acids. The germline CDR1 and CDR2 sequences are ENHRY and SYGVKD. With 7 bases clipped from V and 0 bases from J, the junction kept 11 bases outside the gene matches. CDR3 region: CAITATSGRALSSYEQYF. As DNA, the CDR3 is TGTGCCATCACCGCGACTAGCGGGAGGGCCCTGAGCTCCTACGAGCAGTACTTC.

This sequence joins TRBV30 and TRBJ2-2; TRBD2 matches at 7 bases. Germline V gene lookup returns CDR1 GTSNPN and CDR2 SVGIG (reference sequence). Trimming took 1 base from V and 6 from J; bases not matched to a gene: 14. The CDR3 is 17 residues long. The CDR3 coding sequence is TGTGCCTGGAGTGCCCCGCGGGCAAGCGGGAAGGCCGGGGAGCTGTTTTTT. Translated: CAWSAPRASGKAGELFF.

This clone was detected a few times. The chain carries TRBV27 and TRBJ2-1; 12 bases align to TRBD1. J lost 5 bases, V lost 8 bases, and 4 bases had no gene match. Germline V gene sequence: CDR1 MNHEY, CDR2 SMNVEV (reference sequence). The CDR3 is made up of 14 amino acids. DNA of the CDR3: TGTGCCAGCTCCGGGGACAGGGGGCACAATGAGCAGTTCTTC. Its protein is CASSGDRGHNEQFF.

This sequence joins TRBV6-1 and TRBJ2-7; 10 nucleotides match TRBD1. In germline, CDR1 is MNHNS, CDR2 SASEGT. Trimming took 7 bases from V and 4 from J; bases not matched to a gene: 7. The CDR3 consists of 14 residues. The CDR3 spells CASIRDRGPYEQYF. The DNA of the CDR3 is TGTGCCAGCATTCGGGACAGGGGACCATACGAGCAGTACTTC.

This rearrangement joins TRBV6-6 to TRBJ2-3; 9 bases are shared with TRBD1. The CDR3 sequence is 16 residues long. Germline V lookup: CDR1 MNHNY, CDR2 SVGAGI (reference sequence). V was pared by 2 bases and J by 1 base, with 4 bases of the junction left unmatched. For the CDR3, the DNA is TGTGCCAGCAGTTACAGGACAGGGGTCGGCACAGATACGCAGTATTTT. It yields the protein CASSYRTGVGTDTQYF.

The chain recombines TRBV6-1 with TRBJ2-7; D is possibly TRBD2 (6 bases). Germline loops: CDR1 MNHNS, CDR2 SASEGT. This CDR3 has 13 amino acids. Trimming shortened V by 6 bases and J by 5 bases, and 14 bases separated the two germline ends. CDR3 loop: CASSRNGGNEQYF. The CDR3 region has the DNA TGTGCCAGCAGCCGAAATGGGGGGAACGAGCAGTACTTC.